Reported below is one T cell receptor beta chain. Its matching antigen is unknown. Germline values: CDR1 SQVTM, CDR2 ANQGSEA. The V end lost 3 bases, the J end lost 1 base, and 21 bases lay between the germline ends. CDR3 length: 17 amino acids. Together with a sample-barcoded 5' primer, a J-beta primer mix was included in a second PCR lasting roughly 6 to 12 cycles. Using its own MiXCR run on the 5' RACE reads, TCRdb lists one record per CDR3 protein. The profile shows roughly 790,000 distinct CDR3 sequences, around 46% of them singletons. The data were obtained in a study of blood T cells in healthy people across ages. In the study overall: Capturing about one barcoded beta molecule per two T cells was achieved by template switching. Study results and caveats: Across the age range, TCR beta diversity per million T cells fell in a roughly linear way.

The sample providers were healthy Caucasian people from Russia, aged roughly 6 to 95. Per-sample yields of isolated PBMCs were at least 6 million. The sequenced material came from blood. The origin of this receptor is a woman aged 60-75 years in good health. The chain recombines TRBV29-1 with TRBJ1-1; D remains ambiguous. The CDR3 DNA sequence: TGCAGCGTTGATGAGGACCCTCTGGGCTGGGAGAACACTGAAGCTTTCTTT. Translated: CSVDEDPLGWENTEAFF.